The 24 T cell receptor beta chains below all came from one sample that was sequenced in a study of blood T cell repertoires in COVID-19. This table comes from immunoSEQ multiplex PCR, and its TCRdb copy is limited to in-frame clones, with some not included. This table has roughly 40,000 clones, over 70% appearing once. Sequenced sample: peripheral blood. The receptor set was obtained from an elderly woman with active or convalescent COVID-19.

The chain recombines TRBV7-9 with TRBJ1-6, with TRBD1 identical over 7 bases. This CDR3 has 15 amino acids. Losses at the gene ends were 5 bases for V and 7 bases for J; bases not matched to a gene: 8. Germline CDR1 SEHNR, CDR2 FQNEAQ (reference sequence). The CDR3 nucleotides read TGTGCCAGCAGCACCTTGACAGGGATGAATTCACCCCTCCACTTT. Protein sequence: CASSTLTGMNSPLHF.

This sequence joins TRBV28 and TRBJ2-1; TRBD2 matches at 10 bases. V lost 6 bases, J lost 8 bases, and 7 bases stayed unmatched. Germline lookup yields CDR1 MDHEN and CDR2 SYDVKM. The CDR3 is made up of 14 amino acids. CDR3 bases: TGTGCCAGCAGCGGAGCGGGAGGGGGCGATGAGCAGTTCTTC. Encoded protein: CASSGAGGGDEQFF.

The V gene is TRBV5-1, the J gene TRBJ2-1; D perhaps matches TRBD2 (6 bases). Germline V gene sequence: CDR1 SGHRS, CDR2 YFSETQ. The germline V and J ends were trimmed by 1 base and 3 bases, with 11 bases remaining between them. This CDR3 is built from 15 residues. CDR3 sequence reads: CASSLPGGDYNEQFF. The DNA of the CDR3 is TGCGCCAGCAGCTTGCCCGGCGGGGACTACAATGAGCAGTTCTTC.

The genes are TRBV5-1 and TRBJ2-7; possible D gene TRBD2, 5 bases. Trimming stripped 4 bases from V and 0 bases from J, with 8 bases between. This CDR3 is built from 13 residues. Germline assignment: CDR1 SGHRS and CDR2 YFSETQ. The CDR3 reads CASSRDNSYEQYF. For the CDR3, the DNA is TGCGCCAGCAGCCGGGATAACTCCTACGAGCAGTACTTC.

The gene calls are TRBV29-1 and TRBJ2-5; 7 positions agree with TRBD1. Trimming took 6 bases from V and 1 from J; bases not matched to a gene: 8. The CDR3 totals 14 residues. Looked up from germline, CDR1 is SQVTM and CDR2 is ANQGSEA. CDR3 coding DNA: TGCAGCGTGGCCCCCGGGACAGCCCAAGAGACCCAGTACTTC. Protein: CSVAPGTAQETQYF. Based on the CDR3 plus reference TRBV29-1 and TRBJ2-5, the full variable domain is SAVISQKPSRDICQRGTSLTIQCQVDSQVTMMFWYRQQPGQSLTLIATANQGSEATYESGFVIDKFPISRPNLTFSTLTVSNMSPEDSSIYLCSVAPGTAQETQYFGPGTRLLVL.

The chain combines TRBV29-1 with TRBJ1-1, with D perhaps matching TRBD1 (5 bases). Germline V lookup: CDR1 SQVTM, CDR2 ANQGSEA. This CDR3 is 12 amino acids long. V was pared by 5 bases and J by 7 bases, with 14 bases between. The CDR3 sequence is CSVSGPGGEAFF. CDR3 bases: TGCAGCGTTTCAGGGCCAGGCGGTGAAGCTTTCTTT.

This chain connects TRBV15 to TRBJ2-1, with 10 nucleotides matching TRBD2. Trimming cost V 1 base and J 7 bases; bases outside gene matches: 4. Looked up from germline, CDR1 is LNHNV and CDR2 is YYDKDF (reference sequence). The CDR3 totals 15 residues. CDR3 sequence reads: CATSRVAGGLNEQFF. DNA for the CDR3: TGTGCCACCAGCAGAGTAGCGGGAGGTCTGAATGAGCAGTTCTTC.

This clone was picked up a small number of times. The genes are TRBV4-2 and TRBJ1-5, with D perhaps matching TRBD1 (5 bases). Trimming left V 1 base short and J 4 bases short, with 14 bases between. In germline, CDR1 is LGHNA, CDR2 YNFKEQ. The length of the CDR3 is 16 residues. Here the CDR3 reads CASSQGQGGDNQPQHF. CDR3 coding DNA: TGTGCCAGCAGCCAAGGGCAGGGTGGGGATAATCAGCCCCAGCATTTT.

This chain links TRBV2 with TRBJ2-3; no firm D call. V gave up 4 bases and J gave up 3 bases, with 5 bases separating them. CDR1 and CDR2 from the germline V gene are SNHLY and FYNNEI. The CDR3 spans 12 residues. The CDR3 sequence is CASSGETDTQYF. The CDR3 nucleotides are TGTGCCAGCAGTGGCGAAACAGATACGCAGTATTTT. Full variable domain (missing parts from reference TRBV2 and TRBJ2-3): EPEVTQTPSHQVTQMGQEVILRCVPISNHLYFYWYRQILGQKVEFLVSFYNNEISEKSEIFDDQFSVERPDGSNFTLKIRSTKLEDSAMYFCASSGETDTQYFGPGTRLTVL.

The chain uses TRBV7-9 and TRBJ1-2, with TRBD1 as a possible D gene (6 bases). This CDR3 comprises 13 residues. Germline V gene sequence: CDR1 SEHNR, CDR2 FQNEAQ (reference sequence). V lost 1 base and J lost 12, with 15 bases in between. CDR3 residues: CASSLGDRTGDTF. The DNA of the CDR3 is TGTGCCAGCAGCTTAGGAGACAGGACGGGCGACACCTTC.

This chain connects TRBV7-9 to TRBJ1-1, with no clear D. The germline CDR1 and CDR2 sequences are SEHNR and FQNEAQ (reference sequence). Trimming cost V 3 bases and J 1 base, with 3 bases left between them. CDR3 length: 12 residues. The CDR3: CASSFRNTEAFF. For the CDR3, the DNA is TGTGCCAGCAGCTTCCGGAACACTGAAGCTTTCTTT. The variable domain in full, with the rest retrieved from reference TRBV7-9 and TRBJ1-1, is DTGVSQNPRHKITKRGQNVTFRCDPISEHNRLYWYRQTLGQGPEFLTYFQNEAQLEKSRLLSDRFSAERPKGSFSTLEIQRTEQGDSAMYLCASSFRNTEAFFGQGTRLTVV.

V usage is TRBV28 and J usage is TRBJ2-3; 10 bases agree with TRBD1. The V and J ends lost 5 bases and 5 bases, in that order; junction bases with no gene match: 7. The CDR3 totals 15 residues. Germline V lookup: CDR1 MDHEN, CDR2 SYDVKM. CDR3 loop: CASSPRTGGGDTQYF. The CDR3 bases are TGTGCCAGCAGTCCCCGGACAGGGGGAGGAGATACGCAGTATTTT.

The chain uses TRBV3-1 (or the pseudogene TRBV3-2) and TRBJ1-1, with TRBD1 identical over 7 bases. After removal of 4 bases from V and 5 bases from J, the junction contained 10 bases not matched to a gene. This CDR3 spans 15 amino acids. Germline V gene lookup returns CDR1 LGHDT and CDR2 YNNKEL (reference sequence). Written as DNA, the CDR3 is TGTGCCAGCAGCCCGACAGGGAGATCGAATACTGAAGCTTTCTTT. Protein: CASSPTGRSNTEAFF.

The V call is TRBV19, the J call TRBJ1-6, with D possibly matching TRBD1 (6 bases). Germline CDR1 and CDR2: LNHDA and SQIVND (reference sequence). The CDR3 is 14 amino acids. The V gene lost 7 bases and the J gene lost 7 bases, with 14 bases spanning the gap. The CDR3 DNA is TGTGCCAGTAATGTCGGACAGCAAAATTCACCCCTCCACTTT. Protein: CASNVGQQNSPLHF.

This rearrangement joins TRBV4-3 to TRBJ1-2; D is possibly TRBD1 (6 bases). The CDR3 covers 16 residues. Germline V gene sequence: CDR1 LGHNA, CDR2 YSLEER. Trimming shortened V by 4 bases and J by 0 bases, and 15 bases separated the two germline ends. Here the CDR3 DNA reads TGCGCCAGCAGCCTAGAGGGGGGTCTATCTAACTATGGCTACACCTTC. Amino acid sequence: CASSLEGGLSNYGYTF.

The chain links TRBV6-5 to TRBJ2-7; D might be TRBD1 (6 bases). The V end lost 4 bases, the J end lost 6 bases, and 16 bases lay between the germline ends. Looked up from germline, CDR1 is MNHEY and CDR2 is SVGAGI. This CDR3 has 14 residues. The chain's CDR3 is CASSFSPQGGEQYF. The CDR3 DNA is TGTGCCAGCAGTTTCTCCCCACAGGGTGGCGAGCAGTACTTC.

This chain connects TRBV16 to TRBJ2-1; 8 bases match TRBD1. In germline, CDR1 is KGHSY, CDR2 FQNENV. The CDR3 length is 15 residues. Germline trimming cut 2 bases from V and 6 bases from J; bases unmatched to any gene: 6. The CDR3 DNA reads as TGTGCCAGCAGCCAAATCGAGGACAGGGCCAATGAGCAGTTCTTC. Translated, it gives CASSQIEDRANEQFF.

The V gene is TRBV18, the J gene TRBJ2-2; possible D gene TRBD2, 5 bases. The CDR3 has 14 residues. CDR1 is KGHSH, CDR2 LQKENI, per germline. Trimming took off 0 bases at V and 5 bases at J, with 7 bases between the two ends. CDR3 region: CASSPPRVTGELFF. CDR3 coding DNA: TGTGCCAGCTCACCACCGAGGGTGACCGGGGAGCTGTTTTTT.

The V call is TRBV7-3, the J call TRBJ2-3, with TRBD2 identical over 7 bases. This CDR3 has 16 amino acids. J gave up 4 bases and V 2 bases, and 9 bases lay outside the gene matches. Germline values: CDR1 SGHTA, CDR2 FQGTGA. Here the CDR3 DNA reads TGTGCCAGCAGCTTATATTTTCGGGAGGAGGCAGATACGCAGTATTTT. Translation gives CASSLYFREEADTQYF.

The chain links TRBV24-1 to TRBJ2-2; weak D call: TRBD1 (5 bases). From germline, CDR1 is KGHDR and CDR2 SFDVKD. V was shortened by 9 bases and J by 4 bases, with 11 bases between the two germline ends. This CDR3 comprises 13 residues. The CDR3 protein is CATSDRPTGELFF. CDR3 DNA sequence: TGTGCCACCTCTGACAGACCCACCGGGGAGCTGTTTTTT.

The gene calls are TRBV9 and TRBJ2-1; 7 nucleotides align to TRBD1. CDR3 size: 15 residues. CDR1 is SGDLS, CDR2 YYNGEE, per germline. Trimming removed 2 bases from V and 0 bases from J; junction bases left unmatched: 2. CDR3 DNA: TGTGCCAGCAGCGTTACAGGGGTCTCCTACAATGAGCAGTTCTTC. It encodes CASSVTGVSYNEQFF.

The chain uses TRBV27 and TRBJ2-5, with 7 bases identical to TRBD2. Looked up from germline, CDR1 is MNHEY and CDR2 is SMNVEV (reference sequence). Losses at the gene ends were 2 bases for V and 0 bases for J; bases not matched to a gene: 9. CDR3 length equals 17 residues. The CDR3, as DNA: TGTGCCAGCAGTTTAAGGGCTAGCGGAGAGTACCAAGAGACCCAGTACTTC. This encodes CASSLRASGEYQETQYF.

The J gene is TRBJ1-3, the V gene TRBV6-5; a possible D gene is TRBD1 (6 bases). The CDR3 loop spans 15 amino acids. Trimming stripped 4 bases from V and 0 bases from J, with 10 bases between. Germline V gene data show CDR1 as MNHEY and CDR2 as SVGAGI. The CDR3 region has the DNA TGTGCCAGCAGTTCTAACAGGGCCTCTGGAAACACCATATATTTT. Protein: CASSSNRASGNTIYF.

V gene TRBV28 combines with J gene TRBJ2-1; D is possibly TRBD2 (6 bases). In germline, CDR1 is MDHEN, CDR2 SYDVKM. Deletions cut 3 bases from V and 7 bases from J, with 10 bases between. The CDR3 has 13 residues. Here the CDR3 reads CASSFFGSNEQFF. For the CDR3, the DNA is TGTGCCAGCAGTTTCTTCGGGAGTAATGAGCAGTTCTTC.